A selection of T cell receptor beta chains follows, all from one sample in a study of T cell changes during pregnancy in multiple sclerosis. Profiled with immunoSEQ multiplex PCR; TCRdb holds only in-frame clones, not every one. The profile shows around 63,000 clones, about 94% of them singletons. The specimen comprised peripheral blood, sampled in the third trimester of pregnancy. These receptors were collected from a female donor in good health, enrolled as a control in a pregnancy study. CDR3s include the opening cysteine and the closing phenylalanine or tryptophan. The D gene is left open where the match is weak. Part of the rows lack a size; the others show once, few, many or a class for expanded clones.

>TRBV10-1|TRBD2|TRBJ2-4|once
TGCGCCAGCACTTGGGGACTAGCGGGGGGTGCGCTGGAGAACATTCAGTACTTC
CASTWGLAGGALENIQYF
>TRBV5-1|NA|TRBJ2-7|once
TGCGCCAGCCGACAGGCGACAGATTCCTACGAGCAGTACTTC
CASRQATDSYEQYF
>TRBV5-8|NA|TRBJ2-1|NA
TGTGCCAGCAGCTTGGTACAGGGACGATACAATGAGCAGTTCTTC
CASSLVQGRYNEQFF
>TRBV15|NA|TRBJ1-1|NA
TGTGCCACCAGCTATCGACAGGACACTGAAGCTTTCTTT
CATSYRQDTEAFF
>TRBV7-3|NA|TRBJ2-3|once
TGTGCCAGCGCTAGAGTCCTAGATGGTACGCAGTATTTT
CASARVLDGTQYF
>TRBV7-2|TRBD1|TRBJ1-2|NA
TGTGCCAGCAGCTCATCCAGGGGGTTAGAGGGTGGCTACACCTTC
CASSSSRGLEGGYTF
>TRBV2|NA|TRBJ2-7|NA
TGTGCCAGCGGTACGACACAGTACGAGCAGTACTTC
CASGTTQYEQYF
>TRBV19|NA|TRBJ1-1|NA
TGTGCCAGTAGTATTAGAGCAGGGCTGAACACTGAAGCTTTCTTT
CASSIRAGLNTEAFF
>TRBV7-9|NA|TRBJ2-7|NA
TGTGCCAGCAGCGGGGGCTACACCCCCGACGAGCAGTACTTC
CASSGGYTPDEQYF
>TRBV7-9|NA|TRBJ1-4|NA
TGTGCCAGCAGCTCTTTTCGGACAGCCTTAAATGAAAAACTGTTTTTT
CASSSFRTALNEKLFF
>TRBV6-1|TRBD2|TRBJ2-1|NA
TGTGCCAGCAGAACTCTAGCGGGGGGCTACAATGAGCAGTTCTTC
CASRTLAGGYNEQFF
>TRBV29-1|TRBD1|TRBJ1-2|NA
TGCAGCGTTGAGGGACAGGGGGCAGGGGGCTACACCTTC
CSVEGQGAGGYTF
>TRBV9|NA|TRBJ2-2|NA
TGTGCCAGCAGCGTAGACAGTAACACCGGGGAGCTGTTTTTT
CASSVDSNTGELFF
>TRBV6-5|TRBD1|TRBJ2-3|NA
TGTGCCAGCAGTTACCAGGGACAGGGACGCACAGATACGCAGTATTTT
CASSYQGQGRTDTQYF
>TRBV5-4|NA|TRBJ2-5|NA
TGTGCCAGCAGCCATCAAGAGACCCAGTACTTC
CASSHQETQYF
>TRBV5-1|TRBD1|TRBJ1-4|NA
TGCGCCAGCAGCTCAGTCGGGACAGGCAGGTTCCCAACTAATGAAAAACTGTTTTTT
CASSSVGTGRFPTNEKLFF
>TRBV18|NA|TRBJ1-2|NA
TGTGCCAGCTCGCCACTACGGGACTCCGGCTACACCTTC
CASSPLRDSGYTF
>TRBV9|TRBD2|TRBJ2-2|NA
TGTGCCAGCAGCTTACAAACCGGGACTAGCGGGATCACCGGGGAGCTGTTTTTT
CASSLQTGTSGITGELFF
>TRBV2|TRBD1|TRBJ2-7|NA
TGTGCCAGCACTGGGACAGGGGGGGGCTACGAGCAGTACTTC
CASTGTGGGYEQYF
>TRBV29-1|NA|TRBJ1-3|NA
TGCAGCGCTGTAACAGGCTCCAACTCTGGAAACACCATATATTTT
CSAVTGSNSGNTIYF
>TRBV5-4|TRBD2|TRBJ2-3|NA
TGTGCCAGCAGCCGTGGACTAGCGGGAGAAGCAGATACGCAGTATTTT
CASSRGLAGEADTQYF
>TRBV14|TRBD1|TRBJ2-1|NA
TGTGCCAGCAGCCGACCGGGACAGCTCTCCTACAATGAGCAGTTCTTC
CASSRPGQLSYNEQFF
>TRBV20-1|TRBD1|TRBJ1-1|few
TGCAGTGCTGACTCAACAGGGGGCGTTTTCTTT
CSADSTGGVFF
>TRBV15|TRBD1|TRBJ1-1|NA
TGTGCCACCAGCAGAGGCCCGACAGGGTTGGACACTGAAGCTTTCTTT
CATSRGPTGLDTEAFF
>TRBV14|NA|TRBJ1-2|NA
TGTGCCAGCAGTCCCGAACTTAACTATGGCTACACCTTC
CASSPELNYGYTF
>TRBV19|TRBD2|TRBJ2-3|NA
TGTGCCAGTAGTACGGGACTAGCGGGGACAGATACGCAGTATTTT
CASSTGLAGTDTQYF
>TRBV29-1|TRBD2|TRBJ2-3|NA
TGCAGCGTTGAAGATATTCCGGGACAGTGGACTAGCGGGAGAGAAGATACGCAGTATTTT
CSVEDIPGQWTSGREDTQYF
>TRBV18|NA|TRBJ1-1|NA
TGTGCCAGCTCGGTGGCCGGCGGGACTGAAGCTTTCTTT
CASSVAGGTEAFF
>TRBV30|NA|TRBJ1-1|NA
TGTGCCTGGGACAGAATGAACACTGAAGCTTTCTTT
CAWDRMNTEAFF
>TRBV7-8|TRBD2|TRBJ2-5|NA
TGTGCCAGCACCGTAATCGGGAGACTAGCCCAAGAGACCCAGTACTTC
CASTVIGRLAQETQYF
>TRBV7-2|TRBD2|TRBJ2-1|once
TGTGCCAGCAGCTCGGTAGCGGGAGCCAGGTACAATGAGCAGTTCTTC
CASSSVAGARYNEQFF
>TRBV9|TRBD1|TRBJ1-2|NA
TGTGCCAGCAGCGTCTCAACAGGGGATGGCTACACCTTC
CASSVSTGDGYTF
>TRBV2|TRBD2|TRBJ2-7|once
TGTGCCAGCAGTGGGCAGACTAGCGGGGGAACCTACGAGCAGTACTTC
CASSGQTSGGTYEQYF
>TRBV7-9|TRBD1|TRBJ1-2|NA
TGTGCCAGCAGCTTAGAAGGGGGCGAAGGCTACACCTTC
CASSLEGGEGYTF
>TRBV5-1|NA|TRBJ1-2|NA
TGCGCCAGCAGCGACTTACAGGGCGGTTATGGCTACACCTTC
CASSDLQGGYGYTF
>TRBV6-5|TRBD2|TRBJ2-1|NA
TGTGCCAGCAGTTTGCAACTAGCGGGAGCAGGGTATGAGCAGTTCTTC
CASSLQLAGAGYEQFF